This T cell receptor beta chain was obtained from a study of blood T cell repertoires in COVID-19. As for the study in general: The United States, Italy and Spain were the sources of the acute and convalescent COVID-19 samples. The analysed material was cDNA or gDNA that came from T cells, B-cell-depleted T cells, or PBMCs.

CDR3 size: 13 residues. The V gene lost 3 bases and the J gene lost 8 bases, with 13 bases spanning the gap. Germline values: CDR1 MNHNS, CDR2 SASEGT. Per the original data handling: Estimates of nucleated cell counts were drawn from the amplification of reference gene primers. The protocol was immunoSEQ multiplex PCR, while the TCRdb copy is restricted to in-frame clones and leaves out a portion. V, J and clone size derive from that table, while D and trimming were established from the DNA sequence. The sample yields around 63,000 clones, roughly 86% seen once. This clonotype was obtained from a man aged 55-75 years with acute or convalescent COVID-19. The J gene is TRBJ1-2, the V gene TRBV6-1, with D possibly TRBD1 on 5 matching bases. Sample: peripheral blood. CDR3 loop: CASSDWGGLGYTF. CDR3 bases: TGTGCCAGCAGTGATTGGGGGGGGTTGGGCTACACCTTC.